These 30 T cell receptor beta chains originate from one sample sequenced in a study of siplizumab effects on memory and regulatory T cells. Sequencing was performed with immunoSEQ multiplex PCR; in TCRdb, only in-frame clones are kept and a portion is missing. The repertoire has 100,000 to 120,000 clones, just under 95% of them found once; the top ten carry 1.3%. Material for sequencing was CD4+ T cells sorted from blood. These receptors all come from a human donor in good health.

This chain joins TRBV5-1 and TRBJ1-2; TRBD1 aligns across 10 bases. Germline-derived CDR1 and CDR2 are SGHRS and YFSETQ. There are 15 residues in the CDR3. V dropped 4 bases and J dropped 7; count of bases not matched to a gene: 10. The CDR3 region has the DNA TGCGCCAGCAGCAGTCCCGGGACAGGGGCGGGTGGCTACACCTTC. Protein sequence: CASSSPGTGAGGYTF. The full variable domain, completed using reference TRBV5-1 and TRBJ1-2, is KAGVTQTPRYLIKTRGQQVTLSCSPISGHRSVSWYQQTPGQGLQFLFEYFSETQRNKGNFPGRFSGRQFSNSRSEMNVSTLELGDSALYLCASSSPGTGAGGYTFGSGTRLTVV.

The chain uses TRBV7-9 and TRBJ2-3; tentatively, D is TRBD2 (5 bases). The CDR3 is 12 residues long. The germline gives CDR1 SEHNR, CDR2 FQNEAQ (reference sequence). V was cut by 5 bases and J by 6 bases, with 9 bases left in between. The CDR3 sequence is CASSPEGDTQYF. CDR3 in DNA: TGTGCCAGCAGCCCCGAGGGCGATACGCAGTATTTT.

The chain combines TRBV25-1 with TRBJ2-1; possibly TRBD1 for D (6 bases). CDR3 length: 15 residues. CDR1 and CDR2 from the germline V gene are MGHDK and SYGVNS. Trimming took 4 bases from V and 9 from J, leaving 19 bases between them. The CDR3 DNA reads as TGTGCCAGCAGTGCACTACAGGGCCCCTCGGGTGAGCAGTTCTTC. This gives the protein CASSALQGPSGEQFF.

This clone was detected only once. This chain uses TRBV5-1 with TRBJ1-5; no definite D call. V was pared by 0 bases and J by 3 bases, with 10 bases between. The CDR3 runs to 15 residues. Germline CDR1 reads SGHRS; CDR2 reads YFSETQ. The DNA of the CDR3 is TGCGCCAGCAGCTTGGATGCAGGAGCCAATCAGCCCCAGCATTTT. It encodes CASSLDAGANQPQHF.

The J gene is TRBJ1-2, the V gene TRBV10-1; D gene ambiguous. CDR1 is WNHNN, CDR2 SYGVQD, per germline (reference sequence). The ends were cut back, 6 bases at V and 2 bases at J, with 7 bases in the middle. The CDR3 totals 12 residues. CDR3 nucleotide sequence: TGCGCCAGCAGCGACATGAACTATGGCTACACCTTC. Protein product: CASSDMNYGYTF.

The chain carries TRBV5-1 and TRBJ2-3; 8 bases map to TRBD2. Germline V gene sequence: CDR1 SGHRS, CDR2 YFSETQ. The J segment lost 4 bases and the V segment lost 0 bases, leaving 7 bases of the junction unmatched. This CDR3 comprises 16 residues. In DNA form, the CDR3 reads TGCGCCAGCAGCTTGGCCGGACGGGGGGGCGCAGATACGCAGTATTTT. Amino acids: CASSLAGRGGADTQYF.

V is TRBV7-9 and J is TRBJ1-2; 9 bases align to TRBD1. V lost 4 bases to trimming and J lost 8 bases; unmatched junction nucleotides: 5. This CDR3 is built from 13 residues. The germline CDR1 and CDR2 sequences are SEHNR and FQNEAQ (reference sequence). CDR3 DNA sequence: TGTGCCAGCAGCTCCACAGGGGGCGGAGGCTACACCTTC. Amino acid sequence: CASSSTGGGGYTF.

The chain is built from TRBV27 and TRBJ2-6; D perhaps matches TRBD1 (6 bases). V dropped 1 base and J dropped 0 bases, with 10 bases sitting between them. Germline V gene data show CDR1 as MNHEY and CDR2 as SMNVEV (reference sequence). This CDR3 spans 17 amino acids. CDR3 DNA sequence: TGTGCCAGCAGTTTATTCACAGGGATCTCTGGGGCCAACGTCCTGACTTTC. This codes for CASSLFTGISGANVLTF.

This chain connects TRBV5-1 to TRBJ2-1; tentatively, D is TRBD2 (5 bases). Germline CDR1 and CDR2: SGHRS and YFSETQ. There are 13 residues in the CDR3. The V end lost 4 bases, the J end lost 13 bases, and 18 bases lay between the germline ends. The CDR3, as DNA: TGCGCCAGCAGCCCGGATAGCGTTTCGGTCCAGTTCTTC. Protein: CASSPDSVSVQFF. The variable domain in full, completed from reference TRBV5-1 and TRBJ2-1, reads KAGVTQTPRYLIKTRGQQVTLSCSPISGHRSVSWYQQTPGQGLQFLFEYFSETQRNKGNFPGRFSGRQFSNSRSEMNVSTLELGDSALYLCASSPDSVSVQFFGPGTRLTVL.

This clone occurred once. The chain is built from TRBV2 and TRBJ1-1; TRBD1 matches at 10 bases. With V trimmed by 6 bases and J by 4 bases, 5 bases remained unmatched. The CDR3 has 14 residues. Per germline, CDR1 SNHLY and CDR2 FYNNEI. The CDR3 DNA reads as TGTGCCAGCAGGGAGGACAGGGGGGCCACTGAAGCTTTCTTT. Protein sequence: CASREDRGATEAFF.

This chain joins TRBV30 and TRBJ1-1; D possibly corresponds to TRBD1 (6 bases). Trimming left V 5 bases short and J 0 bases short, with 13 bases between. Germline lookup yields CDR1 GTSNPN and CDR2 SVGIG (reference sequence). The CDR3 has 14 residues. Here the CDR3 DNA reads TGTGCCTGGCAGGGGCCCTTACTGAACACTGAAGCTTTCTTT. Its translation is CAWQGPLLNTEAFF.

This rearrangement joins TRBV2 to TRBJ1-3; 7 bases map to TRBD1. Germline assignment: CDR1 SNHLY and CDR2 FYNNEI. Unmatched junction bases numbered 10, after V lost 5 bases and J lost 9 bases. The CDR3 loop spans 14 amino acids. CDR3: CASSRTGEGGTIYF. DNA of the CDR3: TGTGCCAGCAGTCGGACAGGCGAAGGGGGCACCATATATTTT.

This chain links TRBV15 with TRBJ2-1; the match to TRBD2 covers 7 bases. With 1 base clipped from V and 4 bases from J, the junction kept 4 bases outside the gene matches. The CDR3 is 15 residues long. In germline, CDR1 is LNHNV, CDR2 YYDKDF (reference sequence). CDR3: CATSRASGQYNEQFF. Here the CDR3 DNA reads TGTGCCACCAGCAGAGCTAGCGGACAATACAATGAGCAGTTCTTC.

This chain connects TRBV7-2 to TRBJ2-6, with 10 positions matching TRBD2. The CDR3 runs 18 residues. Unmatched junction bases numbered 7, after V lost 5 bases and J lost 0 bases. Germline values: CDR1 SGHTA, CDR2 FQGNSA. The CDR3 region has the DNA TGTGCCAGCAGCCCCCGTAGCGGGGGGAGCTCTGGGGCCAACGTCCTGACTTTC. Its translation: CASSPRSGGSSGANVLTF.

The chain employs TRBV5-1 and TRBJ2-1; perhaps TRBD2 as D (7 bases). The CDR3 length is 17 residues. The germline V and J ends were trimmed by 3 bases and 2 bases, with 18 bases remaining between them. The germline V gene encodes CDR1 SGHRS and CDR2 YFSETQ. CDR3 in amino acids: CASSSSLRGLPYNEQFF. The CDR3 bases are TGCGCCAGCAGCTCTTCGCTGCGGGGGCTCCCCTACAATGAGCAGTTCTTC.

This rearrangement joins TRBV5-8 to TRBJ1-4; 8 positions match TRBD1. There are 16 residues in the CDR3. After removal of 10 bases from V and 0 bases from J, the junction contained 11 bases not matched to a gene. Germline CDR1 reads SGHTS; CDR2 reads YDEGEE. For the CDR3, the DNA is TGTGCCTTTAAAGGGGGGACAGGAGCAACTAATGAAAAACTGTTTTTT. This sequence encodes CAFKGGTGATNEKLFF.

The count of this clone is one. The CDR3 protein is CASRRSPLWNSPLHF. CDR3 in DNA: TGTGCCAGCAGGCGGTCCCCTTTATGGAATTCACCCCTCCACTTT. The rearrangement joins TRBV2 to TRBJ1-6; D gene ambiguous. This CDR3 has 15 amino acids. The V gene's germline CDR1 is SNHLY and CDR2 FYNNEI. The V and J ends lost 6 bases and 7 bases respectively, with 16 bases between them.

The chain employs TRBV6-5 and TRBJ1-4; D unresolved. The germline V gene has CDR1 MNHEY and CDR2 SVGAGI. The CDR3 contains 15 residues. V shed 6 bases and J shed 0 bases, with 11 bases lying between them. The CDR3 bases are TGTGCCAGCAGAAGAGTTACCTCAACTAATGAAAAACTGTTTTTT. This translates into CASRRVTSTNEKLFF.

The J gene is TRBJ2-7, the V gene TRBV7-8; maybe TRBD1 (6 bases). Trimming left V 5 bases short and J 3 bases short, with 14 bases between. The CDR3 has 14 amino acids. The germline V gene encodes CDR1 SGHVS and CDR2 FQNEAQ. The CDR3 loop reads CASSPRTALYEQYF. In DNA, the CDR3 is TGTGCCAGCAGCCCCCGGACAGCCCTCTACGAGCAGTACTTC.

The rearrangement uses TRBV7-9 and TRBJ1-1, with D possibly matching TRBD1 (5 bases). V lost 3 bases, J lost 4 bases, and 9 bases lay in between. CDR3 length equals 13 residues. Germline V gene sequence: CDR1 SEHNR, CDR2 FQNEAQ (reference sequence). The CDR3 nucleotides read TGTGCCAGCAGCTTCCGGGGGATCACTGAAGCTTTCTTT. Its translation: CASSFRGITEAFF.

The chain carries TRBV5-8 and TRBJ1-6; 7 nucleotides line up with TRBD1. The germline V gene encodes CDR1 SGHTS and CDR2 YDEGEE. The CDR3 has 13 residues. With 6 bases clipped from V and 14 bases from J, the junction kept 11 bases outside the gene matches. The CDR3 DNA sequence: TGTGCCAGCACATTATACGGGGACAGCACCCTCCACTTT. Translating gives CASTLYGDSTLHF.

The chain uses TRBV5-1 and TRBJ2-7, with D possibly matching TRBD1 (5 bases). The CDR3 covers 13 residues. Germline V gene lookup returns CDR1 SGHRS and CDR2 YFSETQ. The V and J ends lost 0 bases and 5 bases respectively, with 9 bases between them. CDR3 amino acids: CASSLVPGNEQYF. In DNA form, the CDR3 reads TGCGCCAGCAGCTTGGTACCAGGGAACGAGCAGTACTTC.

Only a few counts were recorded for this clone. The chain carries TRBV27 and TRBJ1-3, with D possibly matching TRBD1 (5 bases). The V gene's germline CDR1 is MNHEY and CDR2 SMNVEV (reference sequence). This CDR3 has 13 residues. Trimming pared 6 bases from V and 4 bases from J, leaving 10 bases between. The CDR3 region has the DNA TGTGCCAGCAGACCGGCAGGGGGAAACACCATATATTTT. Its protein product is CASRPAGGNTIYF.

The CDR3 DNA reads TGTGCCATCAGTGTCACTAGCGGGAACACCGGGGAGCTGTTTTTT. It is translated as CAISVTSGNTGELFF. The chain carries TRBV10-3 and TRBJ2-2, with 8 bases fitting TRBD2. This CDR3 region has 15 residues. J lost 1 base, V lost 4 bases, and 2 bases had no gene match. Germline V gene lookup returns CDR1 ENHRY and CDR2 SYGVKD.

The chain couples TRBV6-5 to TRBJ2-7; 8 positions agree with TRBD1. Trimming cost V 1 base and J 5 bases; bases outside gene matches: 7. CDR3 length: 15 amino acids. CDR1 MNHEY and CDR2 SVGAGI come from the germline V gene. The CDR3 reads CASSYFSAGGHEQYF. As DNA, the CDR3 is TGTGCCAGCAGTTACTTCTCGGCAGGGGGCCACGAGCAGTACTTC.

The chain links TRBV5-1 to TRBJ2-3; 11 bases are shared with TRBD2. Germline V gene sequence: CDR1 SGHRS, CDR2 YFSETQ. The CDR3 consists of 17 residues. V was clipped by 5 bases and J by 3 bases; unmatched bases: 11. In DNA form, the CDR3 reads TGCGCCAGCAGTATGGTGGTAGCGGGGGGGCTAACAGATACGCAGTATTTT. It codes for CASSMVVAGGLTDTQYF.

The chain carries TRBV7-9 and TRBJ1-4; D is ambiguous. V was trimmed by 4 bases and J by 7 bases, leaving 7 bases between them. From germline, CDR1 is SEHNR and CDR2 FQNEAQ (reference sequence). This CDR3 region has 12 residues. The CDR3 loop reads CASSYAGEKLFF. CDR3 DNA: TGTGCCAGCAGCTATGCTGGTGAAAAACTGTTTTTT.

The chain has TRBV6-5 and TRBJ1-1, with 7 bases matching TRBD1. From germline, CDR1 is MNHEY and CDR2 SVGAGI. The V gene end was trimmed by 6 bases and the J gene end by 5 bases; junction bases not matched to a gene: 12. The CDR3 length is 15 residues. Here the CDR3 reads CASRALTGKGTEAFF. The CDR3 bases are TGTGCCAGCAGAGCTTTGACAGGGAAGGGGACTGAAGCTTTCTTT.

V usage is TRBV15 and J usage is TRBJ2-2, with D perhaps TRBD2 (6 bases). Trimming left V 7 bases short and J 6 bases short, with 15 bases between. The CDR3 runs 14 residues. From germline, CDR1 is LNHNV and CDR2 YYDKDF (reference sequence). CDR3 DNA sequence: TGTGCCACCAAATTGGTTAGCGGCTCCGGGGAGCTGTTTTTT. This gives the protein CATKLVSGSGELFF.

The rearrangement links TRBV10-3 to TRBJ1-2; 8 nucleotides align to TRBD1. J gave up 4 bases and V 7 bases, and 5 bases lay outside the gene matches. The CDR3 runs to 13 residues. The germline V gene has CDR1 ENHRY and CDR2 SYGVKD. The CDR3 nucleotides read TGTGCCATCAAGGGGGACAGGATCTATGGCTACACCTTC. Translated: CAIKGDRIYGYTF.